The clone carrying this T cell receptor beta chain was seen just once. The sample originates from a study of patients and donors after allogeneic stem cell transplantation. The CDR3 loop spans 13 amino acids. V lost 2 bases and J lost 7, with 11 bases in between. TCRdb processed the RT-PCR reads anew with MiXCR; each CDR3 protein has one entry. The table includes hundreds of thousands of distinct CDR3 sequences, around 15% detected once. J is TRBJ2-5 and V is TRBV12-3 or TRBV12-4, with D possibly matching TRBD1 (6 bases). The sequencing input was blood, either unsorted or a sorted T cell fraction (not recorded which). This receptor was identified in a human donor who was either an allogeneic HSCT recipient or a stem cell or donor lymphocyte infusion donor (not recorded which). It is not recorded whose cells these are; they may come from a transplant donor. This chain's CDR3 is CASSLQEGGTQYF. The CDR3, as DNA: TGTGCCAGCAGTTTACAGGAAGGGGGGACCCAGTACTTC.